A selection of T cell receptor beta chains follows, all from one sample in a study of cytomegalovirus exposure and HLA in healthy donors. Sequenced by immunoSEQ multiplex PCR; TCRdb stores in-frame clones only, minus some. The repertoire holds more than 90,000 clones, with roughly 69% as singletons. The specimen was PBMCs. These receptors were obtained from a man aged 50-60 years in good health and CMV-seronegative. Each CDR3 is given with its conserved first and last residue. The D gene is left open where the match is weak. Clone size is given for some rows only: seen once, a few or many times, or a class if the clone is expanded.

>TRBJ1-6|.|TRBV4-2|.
TGTGCCAGCAGCCAAGGAATTCAGGTCTATAATTCACCCCTCCACTTT
CASSQGIQVYNSPLHF
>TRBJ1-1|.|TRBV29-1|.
TGCAGCCCCCAATACTGGAGTCGGGGAGGAGGCACTGAAGCTTTCTTT
CSPQYWSRGGGTEAFF
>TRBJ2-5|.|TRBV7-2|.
TGTGCCAGCAGCTCGAGGGGGGGAGAGACCCAGTACTTC
CASSSRGGETQYF
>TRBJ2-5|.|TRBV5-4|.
TGTGCCAGCAGCTCACCAGGGCTAATAGAGACCCAGTACTTC
CASSSPGLIETQYF
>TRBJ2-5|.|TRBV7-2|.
TGTGCCAGCAGCTTAAGCAGCCAGGCAGAGACCCAGTACTTC
CASSLSSQAETQYF
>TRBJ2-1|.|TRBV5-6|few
TGTGCCAGCAGCTTGTTGGCTAGAGGCTGGAATGAGCAGTTCTTC
CASSLLARGWNEQFF
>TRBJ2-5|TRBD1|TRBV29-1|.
TGCAGCGTTGTGGGGACAGGGAAATTTGAGACCCAGTACTTC
CSVVGTGKFETQYF
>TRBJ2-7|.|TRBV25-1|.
TGTGCCCGCAGCTTCACACCGGGGGAGCAGTACTTC
CARSFTPGEQYF
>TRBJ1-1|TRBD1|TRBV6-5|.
TGTGCCACCCAGACAGGGCGGCACACTGAAGCTTTCTTT
CATQTGRHTEAFF
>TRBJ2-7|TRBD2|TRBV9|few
TGTGCCAGCAGCAGACTAGCGGGGGGGTACGAGCAGTACTTC
CASSRLAGGYEQYF
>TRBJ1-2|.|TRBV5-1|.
TGCGCCAGCAGCTTGGCCCGGGAAGACTACGGCTACACCTTC
CASSLAREDYGYTF
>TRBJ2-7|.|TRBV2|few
TGTGCCAGCATTGACAGGCAGGGATTTTCCGAGCAGTACTTC
CASIDRQGFSEQYF
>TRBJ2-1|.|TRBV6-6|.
TGTGCCAGCAGTTACGGGGACTGGATCAATGAGCAGTTCTTC
CASSYGDWINEQFF
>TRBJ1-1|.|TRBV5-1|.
TGCGCCAGCAGCGCGACGGGGGGGAACACTGAAGCTTTCTTT
CASSATGGNTEAFF
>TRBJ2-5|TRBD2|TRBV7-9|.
TGTGCCAGCAGCCCCCTCCTAGCGGAGGAGGAGACCCAGTACTTC
CASSPLLAEEETQYF
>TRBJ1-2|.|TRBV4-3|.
TGCGCCAGCAGCACAGGGAGAAACTATGGCTACACCTTC
CASSTGRNYGYTF
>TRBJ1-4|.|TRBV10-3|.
TGTGCCACCACACCGGGACAACGCGAAAAACTGTTTTTT
CATTPGQREKLFF
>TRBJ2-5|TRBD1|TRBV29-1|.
TGCAGCGCAGGGGGAGAGACCCAGTACTTC
CSAGGETQYF
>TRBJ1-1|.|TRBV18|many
TGTGCCAGCTCACCCATAGGGGGGGACACTGAAGCTTTCTTT
CASSPIGGDTEAFF
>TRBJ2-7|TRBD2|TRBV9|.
TGTGCCAGCAGCGCAAGCGGGGGGGTACGCGAGCAGTACTTC
CASSASGGVREQYF
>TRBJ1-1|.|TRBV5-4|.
TGTGCCAGCAGCCCTGAAGCAGGCCTGGGTACTGAAGCTTTCTTT
CASSPEAGLGTEAFF
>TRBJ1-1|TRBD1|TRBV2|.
TGTGCCAGCAGGAGGGACAGGGGGGAGGGGGGTGAAGCTTTCTTT
CASRRDRGEGGEAFF
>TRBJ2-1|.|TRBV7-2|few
TGTGCCAGCAGCTCCAGATGGGGGCGGGGGGAGCAGTTCTTC
CASSSRWGRGEQFF
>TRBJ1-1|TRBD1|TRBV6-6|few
TGTGCCAGCAGACGGACAGGGAAAGACACTGAAGCTTTCTTT
CASRRTGKDTEAFF
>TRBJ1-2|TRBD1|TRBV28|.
TGTGCCAGCAGCCCCACCGGGACAGGGGCTCACTATGGCTACACCTTC
CASSPTGTGAHYGYTF
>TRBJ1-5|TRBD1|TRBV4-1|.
TGCGCCAGCAGCGATGGACAGGGGGCAACTCAGCCCCAGCATTTT
CASSDGQGATQPQHF
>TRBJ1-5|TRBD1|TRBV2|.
TGTGCCAGCAGCCAAGGGACAGGGGGCACTCAGCCCCAGCATTTT
CASSQGTGGTQPQHF
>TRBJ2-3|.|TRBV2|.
TGTGCCAGCAGGTTTGGGGGGGCGGTGCAGTATTTT
CASRFGGAVQYF